The 31 T cell receptor beta chains listed next were all sequenced from one sample in a study of tumor and adjacent non-tumor tissue in lung cancer (dated by TCRdb to 2016 to 2019). RNA was isolated from bulk, unsorted tissue, and RNA quality was assessed with a NanoDrop ND-1000 and an Agilent 2100. Libraries were constructed by multiplex PCR. For sequencing, an Illumina HiSeq 2500 was employed. TCRbeta libraries were constructed through three rounds of nested PCR with primers (Table S4) according to protocols adapted from ARM-PCR. Clones were called with MiXCR by TCRdb after fastp trimmed the public reads at Q25, and only in-frame beta chains were retained. Records with the same CDR3 protein are collapsed into one entry carrying the most frequent genes and DNA. This sample comprises about 66,000 distinct CDR3 sequences, around 78% of them detected only once. The ten largest clones represent 28% of the sample.

The specimen sequenced was lung tumor tissue. These receptors were collected from a man aged 55 to 70 with non-small cell lung cancer.

As regards this clonotype: Its ends do not fully match the called genes, so a read error is possible. Here the CDR3 reads CSTTGTSWRFDEQYF. The CDR3 DNA sequence: TGCAGTACTACAGGGACTAGCTGGAGATTCGACGAACAGTACTTC. The chain has TRBV20-1 and TRBJ2-7; TRBD2 matches at 9 bases. The CDR3 runs 15 residues. Germline values: CDR1 DFQATT, CDR2 SNEGSKA (reference sequence).

A word on this clonotype: At one of its ends the junction is not consistent with the germline gene, which may arise from a read error. The chain has TRBV6-1 and TRBJ1-5, with 7 bases lining up with TRBD1. Germline CDR1 and CDR2: MNHNS and SASEGT. The CDR3 length is 15 residues. This chain's CDR3 is CASCPTWDSNQSQHF. The DNA of the CDR3 is TGTGCCAGCTGCCCGACCTGGGACAGCAATCAGTCCCAGCATTTT.

V and J are TRBV6-1 and TRBJ1-1; D is uncertain. V was trimmed by 8 bases and J by 14 bases, leaving 24 bases between them. Germline CDR1 MNHNS, CDR2 SASEGT. This CDR3 spans 13 amino acids. The CDR3 nucleotides are TGTGCCAGCCGCGTCGAGGCGAACACTGAAGTGTTCTTT. It encodes CASRVEANTEVFF.

The V and J genes are TRBV10-3 and TRBJ2-3; tentatively, D is TRBD1 (5 bases). CDR3 length: 12 amino acids. Germline V CDR1 and CDR2: ENHRY, SYGVKD. The germline V and J ends were trimmed by 2 bases and 6 bases, with 6 bases remaining between them. CDR3 coding DNA: TGTGCCATCAGTGAGAGGGGTGATACGCAGTATTTT. As protein: CAISERGDTQYF.

A few counts support this clonotype. This may stem from a read error, because a much larger clone lies one nucleotide away. The chain joins TRBV20-1 to TRBJ1-1; D gene unclear. The CDR3 has 13 amino acids. With 6 bases removed from V and 0 bases from J, the gap between germline ends came to 11 bases. The germline V gene has CDR1 DFQATT and CDR2 SNEGSKA (reference sequence). CDR3 DNA: TGCAGTGCGCCGGGATGGTTGAACACTGAAGCTTTCTTT. Translation gives CSAPGWLNTEAFF.

The J gene is TRBJ2-1, the V gene TRBV29-1; 14 bases agree with TRBD2. The length of the CDR3 is 13 residues. Per germline, CDR1 SQVTM and CDR2 ANQGSEA. V was pared by 6 bases and J by 13 bases, with 8 bases of the junction left unmatched. This chain's CDR3 is CSVGLAGVGDQFF. The CDR3 nucleotides are TGCAGCGTGGGACTAGCGGGAGTTGGGGACCAGTTCTTC.

About this clonotype itself: The junction departs from the called germline gene at one end, perhaps through a read error. V usage is TRBV20-1 and J usage is TRBJ2-7, with a possible D match to TRBD2 (6 bases). Germline V gene data show CDR1 as DFQATT and CDR2 as SNEGSKA (reference sequence). CDR3 length: 13 residues. In nucleotides, the CDR3 is TGCAGTGTTAGACTAGTCAGAACCTACGAGCAGTACTTC. Protein sequence: CSVRLVRTYEQYF.

In the case of this clonotype: No conserved phenylalanine or tryptophan ends this CDR3, so it is likely a read error. V is TRBV6-1 and J is TRBJ1-5, with no clear D. Germline CDR1 is MNHNS and CDR2 is SASEGT. The CDR3 runs to 14 residues. V was pared by 7 bases and J by 5 bases, with 15 bases between. CDR3 protein: CASNPSLSDQPQHL. The CDR3 coding sequence is TGTGCCAGCAACCCCTCTCTGAGCGATCAGCCCCAGCATCTT.

The genes are TRBV29-1 and TRBJ2-3; the match to TRBD2 covers 9 bases. The ends lost 6 bases at V and 11 bases at J; junction bases unmatched: 21. The V gene's germline CDR1 is SQVTM and CDR2 ANQGSEA. The CDR3 runs 16 residues. The CDR3, as DNA: TGCAGCGTAGAGCCTCCTCTAGCGGGACTGGCACATGTGCAGTATTTT. It encodes CSVEPPLAGLAHVQYF.

Note on this clonotype: The junction and the germline gene differ at one end; a read error may be behind it. This rearrangement joins TRBV5-1 to TRBJ2-6; D is perhaps TRBD1 or TRBD2 (5 bases each). The CDR3 contains 15 residues. The germline V gene has CDR1 SGHRS and CDR2 YFSETQ. CDR3 in amino acids: CTSGWEFSGANVLTF. In DNA form, the CDR3 reads TGCACCAGCGGATGGGAATTCTCTGGGGCCAACGTGCTGACATTC. Together with reference TRBV5-1 and TRBJ2-6, the CDR3 gives the full variable domain: KAGVTQTPRYLIKTRGQQVTLSCSPISGHRSVSWYQQTPGQGLQFLFEYFSETQRNKGNFPGRFSGRQFSNSRSEMNVSTLELGDSALYLCTSGWEFSGANVLTFGAGSRLTVL.

Turning to this clonotype: At one end, the junction sequence differs from germline, possibly due to a read error. The chain uses TRBV15 and TRBJ2-6; D gene ambiguous. This CDR3 is built from 13 residues. Germline values: CDR1 LNHNV, CDR2 YYDKDF (reference sequence). The CDR3 region is CATVPSEANVLTF. The DNA of the CDR3 is TGTGCCACCGTCCCCTCTGAGGCCAACGTCCTGACTTTC. The full variable domain, rest sourced from reference TRBV15 and TRBJ2-6, is DAMVIQNPRYQVTQFGKPVTLSCSQTLNHNVMYWYQQKSSQAPKLLFHYYDKDFNNEADTPDNFQSRRPNTSFCFLDIRSPGLGDTAMYLCATVPSEANVLTFGAGSRLTVL.

This clonotype was counted at least ten times. V is TRBV29-1 and J is TRBJ1-1; D gene uncertain. CDR1 is SQVTM, CDR2 ANQGSEA, per germline. The CDR3 consists of 8 residues. V was clipped by 5 bases and J by 8 bases, with 3 bases between them. For the CDR3, the DNA is TGCAGCGTTACGGAAGCTTTCTTT. Translation: CSVTEAFF.

The chain carries TRBV5-1 and TRBJ2-5; D remains ambiguous. This CDR3 has 13 amino acids. CDR1 and CDR2 from the germline V gene are SGHRS and YFSETQ. V lost 1 base, J lost 2 bases, and 6 bases lay in between. CDR3 sequence: CASSLLRQETQYF. The CDR3 DNA follows: TGCGCCAGCAGCTTGCTCAGGCAAGAGACCCAGTACTTC.

This clonotype has more than one count but fewer than ten. At one of its ends the junction is not consistent with the germline gene, which may arise from a read error. The V and J genes are TRBV30 and TRBJ2-7, with unresolved D. CDR1 is GTSNPN, CDR2 SVGIG, per germline (reference sequence). The CDR3 length is 14 residues. CDR3 region: CAWNRSSLDGEQYF. Here the CDR3 DNA reads TGTGCCTGGAATAGGAGTTCACTCGATGGTGAGCAGTACTTT.

As to this clonotype: At one of its ends the junction is not consistent with the germline gene, which may arise from a read error. This chain links TRBV12-3 or TRBV12-4 with TRBJ2-5; D remains unclear. The CDR3 has 14 amino acids. CDR3 sequence (DNA): TGTGCCAGCATACTCGGGCAGCCTCAAGAGACCCAGTATTTC. This translates into CASILGQPQETQYF.

Comment on this clonotype: Sequence at one end of the junction differs from germline and may be a read error. The chain is built from TRBV14 and TRBJ2-7; D remains unclear. CDR3 length: 13 residues. CDR1 SGHDN and CDR2 FVKESK come from the germline V gene. CDR3 nucleotides: TGTGTCAGCAATTACGGGCCTAGTTACGAGCAGTACTTC. Translation gives CVSNYGPSYEQYF. The full variable domain, in which reference TRBV14 and TRBJ2-7 provide the parts outside the CDR3, is EAGVTQFPSHSVIEKGQTVTLRCDPISGHDNLYWYRRVMGKEIKFLLHFVKESKQDESGMPNNRFLAERTGGTYSTLKVQPAELEDSGVYFCVSNYGPSYEQYFGPGTRLTVT.

Comment on this clonotype: At one of its ends the junction is not consistent with the germline gene, which may arise from a read error. The gene calls are TRBV5-6 and TRBJ2-3; the D is unclear. CDR1 and CDR2 from the germline V gene are SGHDT and YYEEEE. CDR3 length: 13 amino acids. The CDR3 nucleotides read TGTACCAGCAGCTTGAAGGGAATAGATACGCAGAATTTT. This sequence encodes CTSSLKGIDTQNF.

About this clonotype: An end of the junction differs from the germline gene, which may be a read error. This chain connects TRBV20-1 to TRBJ2-2, with 9 bases aligning to TRBD2. The CDR3 covers 16 residues. Germline V CDR1 and CDR2: DFQATT, SNEGSKA (reference sequence). The CDR3 is CSASLAGGPETEELFF. CDR3 in DNA: TGCAGTGCTAGTTTGGCGGGAGGGCCGGAGACCGAGGAGCTGTTTTTT.

The chain is built from TRBV9 and TRBJ2-5; TRBD2 matches 7 bases. The germline V gene encodes CDR1 SGDLS and CDR2 YYNGEE. The CDR3 loop spans 17 amino acids. J gave up 5 bases and V 2 bases, and 15 bases lay outside the gene matches. CDR3 protein: CASSVSQGGSGAETQYF. CDR3 sequence (DNA): TGTGCCAGCAGCGTCAGCCAAGGCGGGAGCGGGGCGGAGACCCAGTACTTC.

As regards this clonotype: The junction and the germline gene differ at one end; a read error may be behind it. J is TRBJ1-2 and V is TRBV10-3, with D unresolved. The CDR3 runs to 13 residues. The germline V gene encodes CDR1 ENHRY and CDR2 SYGVKD. The CDR3 region is CAINACPNYGYIF. CDR3 bases: TGTGCCATCAATGCCTGCCCTAACTATGGCTACATCTTC.

The chain links TRBV18 to TRBJ2-1; 9 nucleotides line up with TRBD1. Germline V lookup: CDR1 KGHSH, CDR2 LQKENI. J was trimmed by 4 bases and V by 5 bases; bases with no gene match: 3. The CDR3 is 14 amino acids. CDR3 bases: TGTGCCAGCTCATGGGACAGGGTATACAATGAGCAGTTCTTC. Protein sequence: CASSWDRVYNEQFF.

Notes on this clonotype: The germline gene is not matched at one end of the junction; a read error may be the cause. The rearrangement uses TRBV20-1 and TRBJ1-2; D might be TRBD1 (5 bases). This CDR3 spans 10 amino acids. Germline loops: CDR1 DFQATT, CDR2 SNEGSKA (reference sequence). This CDR3 is CSVGAGMAHF. The CDR3 DNA reads as TGCAGTGTTGGGGCCGGGATGGCACACTTC.

V usage is TRBV6-1 and J usage is TRBJ1-1; D uncertain. V gave up 10 bases and J gave up 4 bases, with 16 bases separating them. The germline V gene encodes CDR1 MNHNS and CDR2 SASEGT. This CDR3 is 13 amino acids long. The CDR3 loop is CAISALARTEAFF. The CDR3 DNA sequence: TGTGCCATCTCAGCTTTGGCACGCACTGAAGCTTTCTTT.

A remark on this clonotype: This likely comes from a read error, as the CDR3 has no conserved phenylalanine or tryptophan at its end. The limits of the CDR3 on the DNA are not certain, so only TCRdb's listed CDR3 is given. The chain employs TRBV28 and TRBJ2-7; the D call TRBD1 from the table was never checked on the DNA. The CDR3 is 12 residues long, ends included. Germline values: CDR1 MDHEN, CDR2 SYDVKM. The CDR3 is CASNPGGYEQYY.

The chain is built from TRBV5-5 and TRBJ2-7; the D is unclear. CDR1 SGHKS and CDR2 YYEKEE come from the germline V gene (reference sequence). The germline V and J ends were trimmed by 4 bases and 3 bases, with 11 bases remaining between them. CDR3 length equals 13 residues. The DNA for the CDR3 is TGTGCCAGCAGCCCCGAGCCCTTCTACGAGCAGTACTTC. Translating gives CASSPEPFYEQYF.

On this clonotype: This may be a read error: a much more frequent sequence differs by one nucleotide. The CDR3 does not end in the conserved phenylalanine or tryptophan, so this is likely a read error. The V gene is TRBV10-3, the J gene TRBJ2-1, with 14 bases that match TRBD2. V was clipped by 11 bases and J by 11 bases; unmatched bases: 8. Germline-derived CDR1 and CDR2 are ENHRY and SYGVKD. This CDR3 comprises 13 residues. Written as DNA, the CDR3 is TGTGCCGTCGGGACTAGCGGGAGACAACAGCAGTTCCTC. This sequence encodes CAVGTSGRQQQFL.

As for this clonotype: This may be a read error: a much more frequent sequence differs by one nucleotide. This rearrangement joins TRBV20-1 to TRBJ2-5; D is uncertain. V lost 5 bases and J 5 bases, leaving 18 bases between the germline ends. The CDR3 runs to 14 residues. Germline-derived CDR1 and CDR2 are DFQATT and SNEGSKA (reference sequence). CDR3 in DNA: TGCAGTGCTGGTGTCAAAGGACCAACGGAGACCCAGTACTTC. Protein product: CSAGVKGPTETQYF.

As regards this clonotype: A read error may be the cause here, since a much bigger clone is one base away. The CDR3 does not end in the conserved phenylalanine or tryptophan, so this is likely a read error. V and J are TRBV28 and TRBJ2-7; tentative D call: TRBD1 (5 bases). CDR3 size: 17 residues. Germline V gene lookup returns CDR1 MDHEN and CDR2 SYDVKM. The V end was cut by 4 bases, the J end by 3 bases, with 22 bases between. The CDR3 nucleotides read TGTGCCAGCAGTTCTAGGTCGCAGGGATATTCAGACTACGAGCAGTACCTC. Protein sequence: CASSSRSQGYSDYEQYL.

Note on this clonotype: A much more abundant neighbour one base away suggests this may be a read error. The chain has TRBV5-1 and TRBJ2-1; 12 bases map to TRBD1. There are 15 residues in the CDR3. The V gene's germline CDR1 is SGHRS and CDR2 YFSETQ. CDR3: CANSLGGQGAGEQFF. The CDR3 DNA sequence: TGCGCCAACAGCTTGGGGGGACAGGGGGCGGGAGAGCAGTTCTTC.

This clonotype was observed a single time. At one boundary the junction diverges from the germline segment, which might be a read error. The chain employs TRBV6-6 and TRBJ1-5; D gene unclear. This CDR3 region has 14 residues. CDR1 and CDR2 (germline): MNHNY, SVGAGI (reference sequence). The CDR3 spells CASSLELLHQPQNF. In DNA, the CDR3 is TGTGCCAGTAGTTTGGAGCTTCTCCATCAGCCCCAGAATTTT.

This rearrangement joins TRBV29-1 to TRBJ2-7; D not certain. CDR1 SQVTM and CDR2 ANQGSEA come from the germline V gene. The CDR3 length is 14 residues. This CDR3 is CSVEWTDHPYEQYV. The CDR3 nucleotides read TGCAGCGTTGAATGGACCGACCATCCCTACGAGCAGTACGTA.